Here is one T cell receptor beta chain with its context. Its antigen target is currently unknown. No much larger clone is present one base from it, and per-base qualities are unavailable. The source of the sample is a study of CD8 T cells in Susac syndrome (dated by TCRdb to between 2018 and 2021). A note on the overall study: The study used repertoire sequencing to test whether antigen drove CD8+ T cell activation and differentiation in Susac syndrome.

The CDR3 has 15 amino acids, counting the end cysteine and phenylalanine. Only the CDR3 DNA stays, 45 bases, in frame from base 1. Looking up the germline V gene yields CDR1 SGHRS and CDR2 YFSETQ. V is cut back by 4 bases and J by 8 bases, with 11 bases in the junction unmatched. Peripheral blood CD8+ and CD4+ T cells from healthy donors, Susac syndrome patients and multiple sclerosis patients were profiled by high-throughput TCR beta sequencing. Healthy donors were included as age- and sex-matched controls. Bulk CD8+ and CD4+ T cells were purified by magnetic negative isolation, whereas CD8+ TEMRA cells were enriched by FACS. Blood was collected in EDTA tubes and processed within 24 hours, with PBMCs isolated through density gradient centrifugation. PBMCs intended for TCR sequencing were cryopreserved in liquid nitrogen and were subsequently thawed in a 37 degrees C water bath. The sorted or isolated CD4+, CD8+ and CD8+ TEMRA cells reached a purity of at least 90%.

RNA was extracted using the RNeasy kit, and about 0.45 to 1 microgram was reverse transcribed with random hexamers. The immunoSEQ multiplex PCR assay, covering 54 Vbeta and 13 Jbeta segments, was used to amplify TCR beta CDR3 regions. PCR amplification bias was corrected by using a synthetic template baseline for primer optimization and computational correction. Turning to the authors' computational methods: Reads were annotated to V, D and J genes per IMGT and analyzed with immunoSEQ Analyzer, keeping only productive sequences. Clonality was calculated as one minus the Shannon entropy normalized by log2 of the number of productive unique sequences. For each patient and control, public and private clones were evaluated among the 100 most prevalent clones. Susac-specific clones were defined as absent from healthy and MS cohorts, about 1,000 published viral clones and other ImmuneACCESS disease sequences. The public reads were reanalyzed by TCRdb: fastp trimming at Q25, MiXCR alignment, in-frame beta chains only. All rows with the same CDR3 protein become a single entry with the most common DNA and genes. TCRdb's processing, not the authors', yielded these V and J calls. For this sample the table gives about 130,000 distinct CDR3 sequences, of which around 94% were detected only once. Together, the top ten hold under 0.095% of the sample.

What the study reported, not specific to this receptor: The TCR sequencing and HLA analysis was acknowledged to have included a relatively small number of individuals.

This sequence originates from a human donor in good health. Specimen: CD4+ T cells from PBMCs. Rearrangement joined TRBV5-1 to TRBJ2-1, with 8 middle bases fitting TRBD2. CDR3 reads: CASSEPGTRSYEQFF. At the DNA level, the sequence is TGCGCCAGCAGCGAACCCGGGACTAGGTCCTATGAGCAGTTCTTC.